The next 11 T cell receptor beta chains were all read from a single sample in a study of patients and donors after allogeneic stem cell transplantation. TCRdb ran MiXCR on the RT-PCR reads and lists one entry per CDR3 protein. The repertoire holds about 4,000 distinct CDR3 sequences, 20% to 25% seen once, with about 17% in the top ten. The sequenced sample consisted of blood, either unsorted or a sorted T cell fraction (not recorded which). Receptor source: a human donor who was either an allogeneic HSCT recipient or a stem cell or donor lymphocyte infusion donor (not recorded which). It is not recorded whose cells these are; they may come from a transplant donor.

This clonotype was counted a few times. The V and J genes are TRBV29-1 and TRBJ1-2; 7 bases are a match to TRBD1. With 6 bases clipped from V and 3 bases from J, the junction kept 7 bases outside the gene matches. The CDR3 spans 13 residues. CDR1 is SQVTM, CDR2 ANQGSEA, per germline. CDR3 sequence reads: CSVSRDRDYGYTF. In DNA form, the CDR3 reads TGCAGCGTGAGCCGGGACAGAGACTATGGCTACACCTTC.

Here the CDR3 reads CAIKSDKTYNEQFF. CDR3 DNA sequence: TGTGCCATCAAGTCGGATAAGACATACAATGAGCAGTTCTTC. V is TRBV10-3 and J is TRBJ2-1; no definite D call. This CDR3 is 14 amino acids long. Trimming pared 7 bases from V and 4 bases from J, leaving 14 bases between. Looked up from germline, CDR1 is ENHRY and CDR2 is SYGVKD.

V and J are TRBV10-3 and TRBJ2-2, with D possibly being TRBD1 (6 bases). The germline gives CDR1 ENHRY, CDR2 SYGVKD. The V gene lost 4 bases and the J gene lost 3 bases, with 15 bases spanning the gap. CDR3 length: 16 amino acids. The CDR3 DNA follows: TGTGCCATCAGTGTATCGGGTCCAGGGGACACCGGGGAGCTGTTTTTT. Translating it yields CAISVSGPGDTGELFF.

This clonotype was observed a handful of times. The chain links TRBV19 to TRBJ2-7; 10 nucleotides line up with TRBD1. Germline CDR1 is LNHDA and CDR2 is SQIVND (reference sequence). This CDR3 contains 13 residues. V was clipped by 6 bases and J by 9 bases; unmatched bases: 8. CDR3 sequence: CASSSGQGDRQYV. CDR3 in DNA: TGTGCCAGTAGCTCTGGACAGGGGGATCGGCAGTACGTC.

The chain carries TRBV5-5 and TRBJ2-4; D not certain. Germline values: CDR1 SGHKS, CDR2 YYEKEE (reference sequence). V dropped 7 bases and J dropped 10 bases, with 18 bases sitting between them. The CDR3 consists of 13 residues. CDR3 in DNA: TGTGCCAGCCAACCAGAACCAGGCAATATTCAGTACTTC. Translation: CASQPEPGNIQYF. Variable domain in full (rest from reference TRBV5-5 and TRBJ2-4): DAGVTQSPTHLIKTRGQQVTLRCSPISGHKSVSWYQQVLGQGPQFIFQYYEKEERGRGNFPDRFSARQFPNYSSELNVNALLLGDSALYLCASQPEPGNIQYFGAGTRLSVL.

CDR3 amino acids: CASSERAQFTDTQYF. DNA of the CDR3: TGTGCCAGCAGCGAAAGGGCACAGTTTACAGATACGCAGTATTTT. V and J are TRBV7-6 and TRBJ2-3; D is unclear. This CDR3 is 15 amino acids long. Germline CDR1 SGHVS, CDR2 FNYEAQ. The V and J ends lost 5 bases and 3 bases respectively, with 15 bases between them.

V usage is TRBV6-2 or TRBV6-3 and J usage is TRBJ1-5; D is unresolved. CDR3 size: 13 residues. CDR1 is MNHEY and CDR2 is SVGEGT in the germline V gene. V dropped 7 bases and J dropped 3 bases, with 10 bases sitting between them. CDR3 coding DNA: TGTGCCAGCACCCAGTCCCCCAATCAGCCCCAGCATTTT. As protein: CASTQSPNQPQHF.

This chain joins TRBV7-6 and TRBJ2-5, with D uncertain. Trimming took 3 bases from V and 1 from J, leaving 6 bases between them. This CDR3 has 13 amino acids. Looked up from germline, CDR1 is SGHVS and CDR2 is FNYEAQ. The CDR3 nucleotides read TGTGCCAGCAGCTTGTCAGCCCAAGAGACCCAGTACTTC. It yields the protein CASSLSAQETQYF.

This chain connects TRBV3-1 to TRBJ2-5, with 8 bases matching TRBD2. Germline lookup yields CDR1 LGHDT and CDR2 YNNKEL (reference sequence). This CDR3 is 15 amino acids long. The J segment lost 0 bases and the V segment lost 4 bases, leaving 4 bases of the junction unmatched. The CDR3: CASSPRSGDQETQYF. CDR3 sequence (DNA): TGTGCCAGCAGCCCTCGTAGCGGGGACCAAGAGACCCAGTACTTC.

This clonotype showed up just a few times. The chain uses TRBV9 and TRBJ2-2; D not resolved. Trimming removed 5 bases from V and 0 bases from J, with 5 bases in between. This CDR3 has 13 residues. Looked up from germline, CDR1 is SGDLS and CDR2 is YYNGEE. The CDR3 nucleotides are TGTGCCAGCAGTAGAACGAACACCGGGGAGCTGTTTTTT. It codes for CASSRTNTGELFF.

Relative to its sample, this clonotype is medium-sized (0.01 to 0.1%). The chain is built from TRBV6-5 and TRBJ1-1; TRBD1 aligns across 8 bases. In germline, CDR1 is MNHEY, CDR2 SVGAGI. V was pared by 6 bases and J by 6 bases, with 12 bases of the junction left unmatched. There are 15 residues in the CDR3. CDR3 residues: CASRRRQGKGAEAFF. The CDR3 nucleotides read TGTGCCAGCAGAAGAAGACAGGGGAAGGGGGCTGAAGCTTTCTTT.